Each of the 32 T cell receptor beta chains below was sequenced from the same sample in a study of technical replicates of blood from a few donors. Produced via immunoSEQ multiplex PCR; TCRdb's table is partial and in-frame only. This table has about 56,000 clones, almost 95% appearing once. What was sequenced was PBMCs. These receptor sequences come from a human donor in good health. Some clones in this sample may be carry-over from other donors' samples.

V and J are TRBV5-6 and TRBJ1-2; 9 bases are shared with TRBD1. Germline V gene data show CDR1 as SGHDT and CDR2 as YYEEEE. The V segment lost 4 bases and the J segment 0 bases; nucleotides outside the gene matches: 10. This CDR3 has 17 amino acids. This CDR3 reads CASSVQGTGLANYGYTF. DNA of the CDR3: TGTGCCAGCAGCGTACAAGGGACAGGGTTAGCTAACTATGGCTACACCTTC.

The chain couples TRBV2 to TRBJ1-1; the D gene is possibly TRBD1 (5 bases). CDR1 and CDR2 from the germline V gene are SNHLY and FYNNEI. Trimming left V 6 bases short and J 11 bases short, with 16 bases between. The CDR3 runs 12 residues. The CDR3 spells CASSESQGTAFF. Written as DNA, the CDR3 is TGTGCCAGCAGCGAGAGTCAGGGAACCGCTTTCTTT.

The genes are TRBV5-4 and TRBJ1-2; 7 nucleotides agree with TRBD1. CDR3 size: 12 residues. Germline V gene sequence: CDR1 SGHNT, CDR2 YYREEE (reference sequence). V gave up 4 bases and J gave up 4 bases; unmatched junction bases: 1. The CDR3 loop is CASSRDSYGYTF. In DNA form, the CDR3 reads TGTGCCAGCAGCAGGGACAGCTATGGCTACACCTTC.

This chain links TRBV7-9 with TRBJ1-2, with D possibly being TRBD1 (5 bases). The CDR3 runs to 14 residues. Trimming left V 5 bases short and J 4 bases short, with 14 bases between. CDR1 SEHNR and CDR2 FQNEAQ come from the germline V gene (reference sequence). The CDR3 spells CASSPISDSYGYTF. The CDR3 bases are TGTGCCAGCAGCCCCATATCAGACAGCTATGGCTACACCTTC.

The V gene is TRBV10-3, the J gene TRBJ2-7, with 9 nucleotides matching TRBD1. After removal of 6 bases from V and 5 bases from J, the junction contained 5 bases not matched to a gene. Germline V lookup: CDR1 ENHRY, CDR2 SYGVKD. The CDR3 is 13 residues long. The CDR3 reads CAISRDRADEQYF. CDR3 nucleotide sequence: TGTGCCATCAGCCGGGACAGGGCCGACGAGCAGTACTTC.

V gene TRBV7-8 combines with J gene TRBJ2-3; D call uncertain. Germline assignment: CDR1 SGHVS and CDR2 FQNEAQ. This CDR3 has 16 amino acids. Trimming removed 4 bases from V and 0 bases from J, with 14 bases in between. The CDR3 region is CASSSARTASTDTQYF. CDR3 sequence (DNA): TGTGCCAGCAGCTCAGCTCGAACAGCTAGCACAGATACGCAGTATTTT.

The sample holds one count of this clone. The chain carries TRBV6-5 and TRBJ2-5, with D maybe TRBD1 (6 bases). Germline V gene lookup returns CDR1 MNHEY and CDR2 SVGAGI. The CDR3 loop spans 14 amino acids. V was clipped by 5 bases and J by 1 base, with 11 bases between them. DNA of the CDR3: TGTGCCAGCAGTCAGGGACATCTCCAAGAGACCCAGTACTTC. Its translation is CASSQGHLQETQYF.

V and J are TRBV7-9 and TRBJ2-7; no reliable D call. Germline assignment: CDR1 SEHNR and CDR2 FQNEAQ (reference sequence). CDR3 length equals 14 residues. With 5 bases removed from V and 2 bases from J, the gap between germline ends came to 13 bases. The CDR3 DNA sequence: TGTGCCAGCAGCCCCCCAGTGGCCACCTACGAGCAGTACTTC. Encoded protein: CASSPPVATYEQYF.

V usage is TRBV19 and J usage is TRBJ2-2, with no clear D. The CDR3 has 15 residues. The germline V gene has CDR1 LNHDA and CDR2 SQIVND (reference sequence). Trimming removed 7 bases from V and 2 bases from J, with 14 bases in between. CDR3 DNA: TGTGCCAGTATATATTCAGGTCTCAACACCGGGGAGCTGTTTTTT. It specifies CASIYSGLNTGELFF.

Notes on this clone: Compared with germline, one end of the junction differs, possibly owing to a read error. The chain employs TRBV7-9 and TRBJ2-3, with 9 bases aligning to TRBD2. Germline CDR1 reads SEHNR; CDR2 reads FQNEAQ (reference sequence). The CDR3 is 16 residues long. CDR3 residues: CASSLVAGGYTDTQYF. Written as DNA, the CDR3 is TGTGCCAGTAGCTTGGTGGCGGGGGGGTACACAGATACGCAGTATTTT. The whole variable domain, filled in from reference TRBV7-9 and TRBJ2-3, reads DTGVSQNPRHKITKRGQNVTFRCDPISEHNRLYWYRQTLGQGPEFLTYFQNEAQLEKSRLLSDRFSAERPKGSFSTLEIQRTEQGDSAMYLCASSLVAGGYTDTQYFGPGTRLTVL.

This clone has just one count. The V and J genes are TRBV4-3 and TRBJ2-1; 8 bases are shared with TRBD2. Looked up from germline, CDR1 is LGHNA and CDR2 is YSLEER. The CDR3 has 15 residues. V was pared by 6 bases and J by 4 bases, with 8 bases of the junction left unmatched. The CDR3 is CASSTTSGDYNEQFF. The CDR3 bases are TGCGCCAGCAGTACTACTAGCGGAGATTACAATGAGCAGTTCTTC.

The chain has TRBV5-4 and TRBJ2-7; a possible D gene is TRBD2 (6 bases). Germline V lookup: CDR1 SGHNT, CDR2 YYREEE (reference sequence). The V gene lost 3 bases and the J gene lost 3 bases, with 13 bases spanning the gap. The CDR3 consists of 14 residues. The CDR3 DNA reads TGTGCCAGCAGCTCCCGGGGGACCCTCTACGAGCAGTACTTC. As protein: CASSSRGTLYEQYF.

This clone has only one observation. V is TRBV5-1 and J is TRBJ2-1; the match to TRBD2 covers 15 bases. The CDR3 consists of 15 residues. Germline V CDR1 and CDR2: SGHRS, YFSETQ. V shed 4 bases, J shed 6 bases, and the junction held 2 bases outside the gene matches. CDR3 loop: CASSGTSGGSNEQFF. CDR3 coding DNA: TGCGCCAGCAGCGGGACTAGCGGGGGGTCCAATGAGCAGTTCTTC.

The chain carries TRBV14 and TRBJ2-5, with D possibly TRBD2 on 6 matching bases. V lost 4 bases to trimming and J lost 5 bases, with 14 bases between them. Germline loops: CDR1 SGHDN, CDR2 FVKESK. The CDR3 loop spans 14 amino acids. DNA of the CDR3: TGTGCCAGCAGCCCTTTAGCGGTGGGGGAGACCCAGTACTTC. This gives the protein CASSPLAVGETQYF.

This sequence joins TRBV9 and TRBJ2-6; tentatively, D is TRBD2 (5 bases). The CDR3 sequence is 14 residues long. Germline loops: CDR1 SGDLS, CDR2 YYNGEE. The V gene lost 0 bases and the J gene lost 4 bases, with 5 bases spanning the gap. CDR3 bases: TGTGCCAGCAGCGTAGGCGGGGGGGCCAACGTCCTGACTTTC. It specifies CASSVGGGANVLTF.

This chain links TRBV5-1 with TRBJ1-2; 9 positions match TRBD1. This CDR3 has 13 residues. V was clipped by 5 bases and J by 7 bases; unmatched bases: 6. CDR1 SGHRS and CDR2 YFSETQ come from the germline V gene. The CDR3 nucleotides read TGCGCCAGCAGGACCGGGACAGGGTTTGGCTACACCTTC. Amino acids: CASRTGTGFGYTF.

The chain recombines TRBV4-2 with TRBJ2-3; 9 bases fit TRBD2. V lost 0 bases, J lost 4 bases, and 5 bases stayed unmatched. The CDR3 is made up of 16 amino acids. CDR1 is LGHNA and CDR2 is YNFKEQ in the germline V gene. CDR3 region: CASSQDWRGGADTQYF. CDR3 DNA: TGTGCCAGCAGCCAAGACTGGCGGGGGGGTGCAGATACGCAGTATTTT.

The chain joins TRBV5-1 to TRBJ1-1; the match to TRBD1 covers 7 bases. Germline V lookup: CDR1 SGHRS, CDR2 YFSETQ. J lost 5 bases, V lost 4 bases, and 11 bases had no gene match. The length of the CDR3 is 15 residues. The CDR3 reads CASSLRTGEGTEAFF. The CDR3 DNA is TGCGCCAGCAGCCTACGTACAGGGGAAGGGACTGAAGCTTTCTTT.

The chain carries TRBV29-1 and TRBJ2-5; possible D gene TRBD1, 6 bases. Germline V CDR1 and CDR2: SQVTM, ANQGSEA. Trimming took 6 bases from V and 7 from J, leaving 27 bases between them. This CDR3 comprises 16 residues. The CDR3 region has the DNA TGCAGCGTCTCATCTGCCGGGTCTAGGGAAGGGGGGACCCAGTACTTC. Translation gives CSVSSAGSREGGTQYF.

This chain connects TRBV18 to TRBJ1-2, with 9 bases lining up with TRBD1. Germline V lookup: CDR1 KGHSH, CDR2 LQKENI. With 5 bases clipped from V and 6 bases from J, the junction kept 4 bases outside the gene matches. This CDR3 is 13 amino acids long. CDR3 protein: CASSTDRGHGYTF. The DNA of the CDR3 is TGTGCCAGCTCAACGGACAGGGGCCATGGCTACACCTTC.

This chain links TRBV19 with TRBJ1-5; TRBD1 is a possible D gene (5 bases). Trimming took off 4 bases at V and 4 bases at J, with 8 bases between the two ends. Germline CDR1 is LNHDA and CDR2 is SQIVND (reference sequence). The CDR3 length is 13 residues. CDR3 sequence (DNA): TGTGCCAGTAGTACGACAGAGAATCAGCCCCAGCATTTT. It specifies CASSTTENQPQHF. Full variable domain (outside the CDR3, taken from reference TRBV19 and TRBJ1-5): DGGITQSPKYLFRKEGQNVTLSCEQNLNHDAMYWYRQDPGQGLRLIYYSQIVNDFQKGDIAEGYSVSREKKESFPLTVTSAQKNPTAFYLCASSTTENQPQHFGDGTRLSIL.

J is TRBJ2-1 and V is TRBV5-6; D not resolved. CDR3 length: 12 residues. Germline lookup yields CDR1 SGHDT and CDR2 YYEEEE. V was trimmed by 4 bases and J by 9 bases, leaving 11 bases between them. This CDR3 is CASSPRLFEQFF. CDR3 in DNA: TGTGCCAGCAGCCCGCGTTTGTTTGAGCAGTTCTTC.

With respect to this clone: The DNA is omitted, as the CDR3 cannot be located on it reliably, and the CDR3 follows TCRdb's listing. The rearrangement links TRBV21-1 to TRBJ2-1; TRBD2, the table's D call, lacks a check against the DNA. TRBV21-1 represents a pseudogene. Including both end residues, the CDR3 is 17 amino acids long. The chain's CDR3 is CASSKVGSGSSYNEQFF.

This chain uses TRBV7-2 with TRBJ1-2, with 8 bases lining up with TRBD1. The CDR3 loop spans 17 amino acids. The junction had 12 bases not matched to a gene; V was cut back by 0 bases and J by 6 bases. Germline lookup yields CDR1 SGHTA and CDR2 FQGNSA. CDR3 nucleotides: TGTGCCAGCAGCTTAGCGGACAGGGTAATGGCTCCCAATGGCTACACCTTC. Amino acid sequence: CASSLADRVMAPNGYTF.

The chain joins TRBV7-2 to TRBJ1-3; 10 bases line up with TRBD1. V lost 5 bases to trimming and J lost 6 bases; unmatched junction nucleotides: 10. There are 16 residues in the CDR3. The germline V gene encodes CDR1 SGHTA and CDR2 FQGNSA. The CDR3 region is CASSPPRTGGTNTIYF. In DNA form, the CDR3 reads TGTGCCAGCAGCCCCCCACGGACAGGGGGGACAAACACCATATATTTT.

The chain combines TRBV18 with TRBJ1-1; D uncertain. The V gene's germline CDR1 is KGHSH and CDR2 LQKENI. The CDR3 extends over 14 amino acids. V was trimmed by 4 bases and J by 5 bases, leaving 14 bases between them. As DNA, the CDR3 is TGTGCCAGCTCACGGCATTCTACGGGAACTGAAGCTTTCTTT. This sequence encodes CASSRHSTGTEAFF.

The chain is built from TRBV29-1 and TRBJ2-1; D not resolved. Germline V gene lookup returns CDR1 SQVTM and CDR2 ANQGSEA. Trimming shortened V by 7 bases and J by 4 bases, and 11 bases separated the two germline ends. CDR3 length: 12 residues. The CDR3 DNA follows: TGCAGCGCCCAAGAGACTTACAATGAGCAGTTCTTC. Protein: CSAQETYNEQFF.

The sample holds one count of this clone. CDR3 residues: CASSSDGTGFTGELFF. CDR3 nucleotides: TGCGCCAGCAGCTCGGACGGGACAGGGTTCACCGGGGAGCTGTTTTTT. V and J are TRBV5-1 and TRBJ2-2; 9 positions agree with TRBD1. The CDR3 is made up of 16 amino acids. V was pared by 3 bases and J by 4 bases, with 7 bases of the junction left unmatched. Germline values: CDR1 SGHRS, CDR2 YFSETQ.

The chain uses TRBV5-1 and TRBJ1-1, with 8 nucleotides matching TRBD1. V trimming: 6 bases; J trimming: 4 bases; junction bases outside the gene matches: 14. The CDR3 totals 16 residues. Germline loops: CDR1 SGHRS, CDR2 YFSETQ. CDR3 bases: TGCGCCAGCAAATCCGCAGGGGGCGATGTGGGCACTGAAGCTTTCTTT. Protein product: CASKSAGGDVGTEAFF.

The chain combines TRBV7-9 with TRBJ2-2; D might be TRBD2 (5 bases). This CDR3 is 16 amino acids long. Trimming left V 5 bases short and J 3 bases short, with 16 bases between. CDR1 is SEHNR, CDR2 FQNEAQ, per germline (reference sequence). CDR3 amino acids: CASSPRGNWDTGELFF. For the CDR3, the DNA is TGTGCCAGCAGCCCTCGGGGTAATTGGGACACCGGGGAGCTGTTTTTT.

The chain employs TRBV29-1 and TRBJ2-5; the D gene is possibly TRBD1 (6 bases). This CDR3 comprises 12 residues. Germline V gives CDR1 SQVTM, CDR2 ANQGSEA. Trimming shortened V by 6 bases and J by 5 bases, and 13 bases separated the two germline ends. The CDR3 sequence: CSVLRGIETQYF. CDR3 bases: TGCAGCGTGCTAAGGGGGATCGAGACCCAGTACTTC.

This clone was recorded a few times. V and J are TRBV30 and TRBJ2-7; D remains unclear. Germline CDR1 is GTSNPN and CDR2 is SVGIG (reference sequence). There are 11 residues in the CDR3. V was cut by 4 bases and J by 7 bases, with 11 bases left in between. The CDR3, as DNA: TGTGCCTGGACCGAGAGAAGTGAGCAGTACTTC. It yields the protein CAWTERSEQYF.